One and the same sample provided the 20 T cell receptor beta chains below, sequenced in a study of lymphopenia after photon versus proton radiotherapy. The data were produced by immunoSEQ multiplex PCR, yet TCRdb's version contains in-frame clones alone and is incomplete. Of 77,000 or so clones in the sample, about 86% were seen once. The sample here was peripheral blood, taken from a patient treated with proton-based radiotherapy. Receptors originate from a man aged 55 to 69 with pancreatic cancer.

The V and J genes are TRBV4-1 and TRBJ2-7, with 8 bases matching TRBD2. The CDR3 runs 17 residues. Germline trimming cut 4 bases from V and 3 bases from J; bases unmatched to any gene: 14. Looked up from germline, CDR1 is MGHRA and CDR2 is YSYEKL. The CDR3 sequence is CASSLGGGRKIGYEQYF. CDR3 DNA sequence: TGCGCCAGCAGCCTCGGGGGGGGGCGGAAGATTGGCTACGAGCAGTACTTC.

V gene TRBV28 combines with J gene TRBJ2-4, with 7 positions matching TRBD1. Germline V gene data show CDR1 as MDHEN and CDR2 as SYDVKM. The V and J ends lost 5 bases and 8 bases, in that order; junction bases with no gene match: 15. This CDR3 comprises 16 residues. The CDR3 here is CASSPWTGSESDIQYF. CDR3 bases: TGTGCCAGCAGTCCATGGACAGGCTCGGAATCGGACATTCAGTACTTC.

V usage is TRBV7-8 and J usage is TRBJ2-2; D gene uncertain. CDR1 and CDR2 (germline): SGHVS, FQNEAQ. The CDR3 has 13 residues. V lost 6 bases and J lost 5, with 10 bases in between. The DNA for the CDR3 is TGTGCCAGCAGGGCAACAGTGACCGGGGAGCTGTTTTTT. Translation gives CASRATVTGELFF.

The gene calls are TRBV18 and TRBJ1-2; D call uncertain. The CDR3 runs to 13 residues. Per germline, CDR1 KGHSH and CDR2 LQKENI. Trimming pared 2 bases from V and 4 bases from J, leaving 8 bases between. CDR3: CASSPTEAYGYTF. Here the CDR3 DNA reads TGTGCCAGCTCACCAACCGAAGCCTATGGCTACACCTTC.

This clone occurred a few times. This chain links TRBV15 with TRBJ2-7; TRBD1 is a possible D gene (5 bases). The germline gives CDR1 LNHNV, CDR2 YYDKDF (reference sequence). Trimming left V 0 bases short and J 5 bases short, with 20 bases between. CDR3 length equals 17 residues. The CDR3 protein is CATSRDFFVPGPDEQYF. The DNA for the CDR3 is TGTGCCACCAGCAGAGATTTTTTTGTTCCAGGGCCGGACGAGCAGTACTTC.

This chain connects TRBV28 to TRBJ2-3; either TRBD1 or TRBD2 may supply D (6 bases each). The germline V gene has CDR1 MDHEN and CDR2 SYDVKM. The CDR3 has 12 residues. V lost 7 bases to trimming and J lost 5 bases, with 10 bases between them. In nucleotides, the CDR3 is TGTGCCAGCACTAAGGGGGGAGATACGCAGTATTTT. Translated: CASTKGGDTQYF. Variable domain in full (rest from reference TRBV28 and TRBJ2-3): DVKVTQSSRYLVKRTGEKVFLECVQDMDHENMFWYRQDPGLGLRLIYFSYDVKMKEKGDIPEGYSVSREKKERFSLILESASTNQTSMYLCASTKGGDTQYFGPGTRLTVL.

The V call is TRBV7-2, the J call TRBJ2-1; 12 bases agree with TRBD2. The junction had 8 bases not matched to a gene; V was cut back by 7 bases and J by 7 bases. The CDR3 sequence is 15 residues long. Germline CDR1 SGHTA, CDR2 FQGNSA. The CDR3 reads CASTQGLAGNNEQFF. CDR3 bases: TGTGCCAGCACCCAAGGACTAGCGGGAAATAATGAGCAGTTCTTC.

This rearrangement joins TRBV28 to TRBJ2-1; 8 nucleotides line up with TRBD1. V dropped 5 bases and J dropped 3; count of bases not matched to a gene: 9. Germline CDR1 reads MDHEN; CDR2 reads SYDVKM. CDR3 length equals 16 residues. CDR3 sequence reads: CASSRGQGKIYNEQFF. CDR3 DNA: TGTGCCAGCAGTCGCGGACAGGGTAAAATCTACAATGAGCAGTTCTTC.

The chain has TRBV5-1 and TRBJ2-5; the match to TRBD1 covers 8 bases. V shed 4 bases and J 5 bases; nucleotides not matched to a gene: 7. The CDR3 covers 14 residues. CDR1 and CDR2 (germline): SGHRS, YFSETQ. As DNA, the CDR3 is TGCGCCAGCAGCCCAGGGGGCGGATCGGAGACCCAGTACTTC. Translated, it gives CASSPGGGSETQYF.

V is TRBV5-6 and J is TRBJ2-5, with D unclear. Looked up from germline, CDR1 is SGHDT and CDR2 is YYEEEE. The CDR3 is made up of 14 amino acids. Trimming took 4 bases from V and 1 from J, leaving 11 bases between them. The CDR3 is CASSPEFRQETQYF. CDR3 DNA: TGTGCCAGCAGCCCAGAATTTCGCCAAGAGACCCAGTACTTC.

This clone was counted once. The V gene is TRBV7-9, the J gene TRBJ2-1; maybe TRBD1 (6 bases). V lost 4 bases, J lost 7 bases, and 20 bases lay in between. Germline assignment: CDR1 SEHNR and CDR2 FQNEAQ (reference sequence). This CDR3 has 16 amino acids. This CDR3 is CASSSPSRGLGNEQFF. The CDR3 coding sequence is TGTGCCAGCAGCTCCCCTTCCAGGGGATTGGGTAATGAGCAGTTCTTC.

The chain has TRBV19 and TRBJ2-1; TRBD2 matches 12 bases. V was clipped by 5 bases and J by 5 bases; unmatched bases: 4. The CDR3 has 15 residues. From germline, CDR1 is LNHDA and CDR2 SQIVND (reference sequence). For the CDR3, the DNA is TGTGCCAGTAGTCCCGGACTAGCGGGGAACAATGAGCAGTTCTTC. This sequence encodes CASSPGLAGNNEQFF. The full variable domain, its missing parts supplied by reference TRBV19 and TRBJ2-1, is DGGITQSPKYLFRKEGQNVTLSCEQNLNHDAMYWYRQDPGQGLRLIYYSQIVNDFQKGDIAEGYSVSREKKESFPLTVTSAQKNPTAFYLCASSPGLAGNNEQFFGPGTRLTVL.

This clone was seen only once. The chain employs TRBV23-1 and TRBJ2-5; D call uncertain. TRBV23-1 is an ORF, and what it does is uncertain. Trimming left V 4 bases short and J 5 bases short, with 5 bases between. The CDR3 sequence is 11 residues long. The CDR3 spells CASSLQETQYF. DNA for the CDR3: TGCGCCAGCAGTCTGCAGGAGACCCAGTACTTC.

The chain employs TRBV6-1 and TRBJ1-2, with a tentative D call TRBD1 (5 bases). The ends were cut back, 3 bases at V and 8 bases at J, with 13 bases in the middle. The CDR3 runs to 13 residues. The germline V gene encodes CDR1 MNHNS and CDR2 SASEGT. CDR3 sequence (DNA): TGTGCCAGCAGTGACTGGGGCTTGGGGGGCTACACCTTC. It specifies CASSDWGLGGYTF.

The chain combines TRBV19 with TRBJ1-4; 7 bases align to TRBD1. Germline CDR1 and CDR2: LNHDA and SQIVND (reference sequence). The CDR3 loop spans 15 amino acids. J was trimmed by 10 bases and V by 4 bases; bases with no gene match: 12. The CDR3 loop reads CASSTTGTPPGKLFF. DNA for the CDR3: TGTGCCAGTAGTACGACAGGGACTCCACCGGGAAAACTGTTTTTT.

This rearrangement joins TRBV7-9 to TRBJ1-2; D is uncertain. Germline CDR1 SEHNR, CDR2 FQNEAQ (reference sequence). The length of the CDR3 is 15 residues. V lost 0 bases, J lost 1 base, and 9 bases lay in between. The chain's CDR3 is CASSLAERNNYGYTF. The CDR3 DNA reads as TGTGCCAGCAGCTTAGCCGAGAGGAATAACTATGGCTACACCTTC.

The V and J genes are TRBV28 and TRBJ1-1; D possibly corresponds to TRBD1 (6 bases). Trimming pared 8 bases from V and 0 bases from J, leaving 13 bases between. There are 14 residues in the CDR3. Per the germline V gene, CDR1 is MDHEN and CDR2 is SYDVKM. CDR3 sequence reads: CASHLTGMNTEAFF. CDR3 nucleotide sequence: TGTGCCAGCCACCTTACAGGGATGAACACTGAAGCTTTCTTT.

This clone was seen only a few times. CDR3 residues: CASSGPGSGLNTGELFF. CDR3 bases: TGTGCCAGCAGCGGCCCGGGGAGCGGCTTAAACACCGGGGAGCTGTTTTTT. The rearrangement joins TRBV5-4 to TRBJ2-2; a possible D gene is TRBD2 (5 bases). Germline values: CDR1 SGHNT, CDR2 YYREEE (reference sequence). The CDR3 covers 17 residues. The V end lost 4 bases, the J end lost 2 bases, and 18 bases lay between the germline ends.

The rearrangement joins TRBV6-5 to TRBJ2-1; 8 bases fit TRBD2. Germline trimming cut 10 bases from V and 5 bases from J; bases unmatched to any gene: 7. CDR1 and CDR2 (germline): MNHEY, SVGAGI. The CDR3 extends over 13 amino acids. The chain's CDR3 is CATGGVGNNEQFF. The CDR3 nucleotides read TGTGCCACCGGGGGGGTCGGAAACAATGAGCAGTTCTTC.

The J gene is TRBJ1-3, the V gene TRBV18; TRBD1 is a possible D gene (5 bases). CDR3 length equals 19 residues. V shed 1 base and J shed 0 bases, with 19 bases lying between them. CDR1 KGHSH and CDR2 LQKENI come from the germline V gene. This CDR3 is CASSPRKPGDDSSGNTIYF. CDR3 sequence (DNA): TGTGCCAGCTCACCACGGAAACCTGGAGACGACAGCTCTGGAAACACCATATATTTT.